Listed here are 23 T cell receptor beta chains from one sample, sequenced in a study of graft-versus-host responses after intestinal transplantation. Produced via immunoSEQ multiplex PCR; TCRdb's table is partial and in-frame only. The sample yields 130,000 to 150,000 clones, around nine tenths seen once. These receptors' targets are unknown. Sequenced material: unstimulated CD4+ T cells sorted from spleen or lymph node cells, taken before intestinal transplant. Receptors originate from a human donor who received an intestinal transplant.

This clone appeared a few times. The rearrangement uses TRBV6-6 and TRBJ2-7, with 7 bases identical to TRBD1. The CDR3 is 16 residues long. The V gene's germline CDR1 is MNHNY and CDR2 SVGAGI (reference sequence). V lost 0 bases, J lost 3 bases, and 8 bases stayed unmatched. CDR3 in DNA: TGTGCCAGCAGTTACTCCACAGGGGCCCAAAGCTACGAGCAGTACTTC. It codes for CASSYSTGAQSYEQYF.

The rearrangement links TRBV7-9 to TRBJ2-7; 11 bases map to TRBD1. The CDR3 sequence is 14 residues long. Germline assignment: CDR1 SEHNR and CDR2 FQNEAQ (reference sequence). V was clipped by 5 bases and J by 5 bases; unmatched bases: 5. Here the CDR3 reads CASSLGQGAHEQYF. The CDR3, as DNA: TGTGCCAGCAGCCTTGGACAGGGGGCCCACGAGCAGTACTTC.

The chain joins TRBV5-8 to TRBJ2-4; D gene unclear. Trimming removed 1 base from V and 0 bases from J, with 11 bases in between. Per the germline V gene, CDR1 is SGHTS and CDR2 is YDEGEE. CDR3 size: 16 residues. CDR3 region: CASSLYSWTAKNIQYF. For the CDR3, the DNA is TGTGCCAGCAGCTTGTATTCCTGGACAGCCAAAAACATTCAGTACTTC. Using reference TRBV5-8 and TRBJ2-4 for the parts outside the CDR3, the full variable domain is EAGVTQSPTHLIKTRGQQATLRCSPISGHTSVYWYQQALGLGLQFLLWYDEGEERNRGNFPPRFSGRQFPNYSSELNVNALELEDSALYLCASSLYSWTAKNIQYFGAGTRLSVL.

The rearrangement joins TRBV21-1 to TRBJ1-5; the table assigns TRBD1, which was not confirmed against the DNA. TRBV21-1 is designated a pseudogene. The CDR3 length is 19 residues. In DNA, the CDR3 is TGTGCCAGCAGCAATAAAAACGTTCGCAGGGGGGCAGGGAATCAGCCCCAGCATTTT. Translated, it gives CASSNKNVRRGAGNQPQHF.

This rearrangement joins TRBV27 to TRBJ2-4; TRBD2 matches at 8 bases. The length of the CDR3 is 16 residues. V trimming: 5 bases; J trimming: 0 bases; junction bases outside the gene matches: 6. Germline V CDR1 and CDR2: MNHEY, SMNVEV (reference sequence). DNA of the CDR3: TGTGCCAGCAGTGTGGGACTAGGGCTAGCCAAAAACATTCAGTACTTC. It is translated as CASSVGLGLAKNIQYF.

This clone was recorded a few times. This rearrangement joins TRBV18 to TRBJ2-2, with unresolved D. Germline V lookup: CDR1 KGHSH, CDR2 LQKENI. CDR3 size: 15 residues. V lost 2 bases and J lost 6, with 13 bases in between. The CDR3 region is CASSPAAVLAGELFF. Here the CDR3 DNA reads TGTGCCAGCTCACCAGCGGCGGTTCTGGCCGGGGAGCTGTTTTTT.

V usage is TRBV30 and J usage is TRBJ2-1; D not resolved. V was clipped by 5 bases and J by 9 bases, with 11 bases between them. Germline assignment: CDR1 GTSNPN and CDR2 SVGIG (reference sequence). The CDR3 contains 11 residues. CDR3 nucleotides: TGTGCCTGGGAGTTCGGGTCTGAGCAGTTCTTC. Protein product: CAWEFGSEQFF.

The genes are TRBV9 and TRBJ2-3; 9 bases are shared with TRBD1. The CDR3 length is 16 residues. CDR1 is SGDLS, CDR2 YYNGEE, per germline. Trimming took 2 bases from V and 4 from J; bases not matched to a gene: 8. The DNA of the CDR3 is TGTGCCAGCAGCGTTTTAACAGGGGGCAGGGCAGATACGCAGTATTTT. Translating gives CASSVLTGGRADTQYF.

CDR3 coding DNA: TGTGCCAGCAGCCAAATTACCGGGACTAGCGGGAATCAGGCTTACGAGCAGTACTTC. It specifies CASSQITGTSGNQAYEQYF. The V and J genes are TRBV27 and TRBJ2-7; 13 nucleotides align to TRBD2. Germline assignment: CDR1 MNHEY and CDR2 SMNVEV (reference sequence). Trimming took 6 bases from V and 4 from J; bases not matched to a gene: 18. The CDR3 totals 19 residues.

This chain joins TRBV28 and TRBJ1-1; 8 positions match TRBD1. Trimming at V came to 3 bases and at J to 11 bases, leaving 5 bases not matched to a gene. CDR1 and CDR2 (germline): MDHEN, SYDVKM. CDR3 size: 12 residues. CDR3 residues: CASSFLDREAFF. As DNA, the CDR3 is TGTGCCAGCAGTTTTCTGGACAGGGAGGCTTTCTTT.

The CDR3 spells CASSLLSGTHFGTDTQYF. Written as DNA, the CDR3 is TGTGCCAGCAGCTTGTTGAGCGGGACACATTTCGGCACAGATACGCAGTATTTT. This sequence joins TRBV5-6 and TRBJ2-3; the D gene is possibly TRBD2 (7 bases). The CDR3 runs to 18 residues. With 1 base removed from V and 1 base from J, the gap between germline ends came to 19 bases. Germline V gene data show CDR1 as SGHDT and CDR2 as YYEEEE.

This clone was detected once. This sequence joins TRBV6-5 and TRBJ2-7; the D is unclear. Trimming left V 3 bases short and J 0 bases short, with 12 bases between. There are 15 residues in the CDR3. Germline CDR1 reads MNHEY; CDR2 reads SVGAGI. CDR3 region: CASSYDPRLSYEQYF. In DNA form, the CDR3 reads TGTGCCAGCAGTTATGACCCAAGGCTCTCCTACGAGCAGTACTTC.

This chain links TRBV2 with TRBJ1-3; D is undetermined. Germline V gene lookup returns CDR1 SNHLY and CDR2 FYNNEI. The CDR3 extends over 12 amino acids. V lost 8 bases and J lost 2, with 7 bases in between. The CDR3, as DNA: TGTGCCAGCCAGGAGGCTGGAAACACCATATATTTT. Residues: CASQEAGNTIYF.

The genes are TRBV5-1 and TRBJ1-5; 8 positions agree with TRBD1. Germline V CDR1 and CDR2: SGHRS, YFSETQ. With 4 bases clipped from V and 7 bases from J, the junction kept 13 bases outside the gene matches. CDR3 size: 16 residues. The CDR3 nucleotides read TGCGCCAGCAGCCCTGGGGCCCAGGGGGCTAGACAGCCCCAGCATTTT. Amino acid sequence: CASSPGAQGARQPQHF.

The CDR3 is CASSEAPGQNIQYF. The CDR3, as DNA: TGTGCCAGCAGTGAAGCGCCGGGACAAAACATTCAGTACTTC. The chain joins TRBV6-1 to TRBJ2-4, with D perhaps assigned TRBD1 or TRBD2 (5 bases each). In germline, CDR1 is MNHNS, CDR2 SASEGT. The CDR3 totals 14 residues. Between the trimmed V and J ends, which lost 0 bases and 5 bases, there was a span of 8 bases.

The J gene is TRBJ1-5, the V gene TRBV15; 10 nucleotides align to TRBD1. J was trimmed by 6 bases and V by 1 base; bases with no gene match: 6. CDR3 length equals 16 residues. Germline-derived CDR1 and CDR2 are LNHNV and YYDKDF (reference sequence). The CDR3 coding sequence is TGTGCCACCAGCAGAGGAGGGGACAGGGGAGGTCAGCCCCAGCATTTT. Its translation: CATSRGGDRGGQPQHF.

The chain has TRBV27 and TRBJ2-7; TRBD2 matches at 8 bases. CDR1 MNHEY and CDR2 SMNVEV come from the germline V gene (reference sequence). J gave up 0 bases and V 5 bases, and 9 bases lay outside the gene matches. There are 16 residues in the CDR3. CDR3 nucleotide sequence: TGTGCCAGCAGTCCGAAGCGGGAGCGCTCCTCCTACGAGCAGTACTTC. Translated, it gives CASSPKRERSSYEQYF.

CDR3 protein: CASSQGTVPTGELFF. DNA for the CDR3: TGTGCCAGCTCACAGGGGACAGTTCCAACCGGGGAGCTGTTTTTT. The rearrangement joins TRBV18 to TRBJ2-2; TRBD1 matches at 7 bases. CDR3 length equals 15 residues. CDR1 KGHSH and CDR2 LQKENI come from the germline V gene. J was trimmed by 5 bases and V by 4 bases; bases with no gene match: 7. Combining the CDR3 with reference TRBV18 and TRBJ2-2 gives the whole variable domain NAGVMQNPRHLVRRRGQEARLRCSPMKGHSHVYWYRQLPEEGLKFMVYLQKENIIDESGMPKERFSAEFPKEGPSILRIQQVVRGDSAAYFCASSQGTVPTGELFFGEGSRLTVL.

The chain uses TRBV5-1 and TRBJ2-7; 11 bases are a match to TRBD1. From germline, CDR1 is SGHRS and CDR2 YFSETQ. The CDR3 has 14 amino acids. The V and J ends lost 4 bases and 3 bases, in that order; junction bases with no gene match: 3. The CDR3 region has the DNA TGCGCCAGCAGCCGGACAGGGGGCTTCTACGAGCAGTACTTC. The encoded protein is CASSRTGGFYEQYF.

The chain employs TRBV30 and TRBJ2-3; TRBD1 matches 9 bases. The CDR3 loop spans 17 amino acids. Germline V gene sequence: CDR1 GTSNPN, CDR2 SVGIG (reference sequence). V was clipped by 0 bases and J by 3 bases; unmatched bases: 10. In nucleotides, the CDR3 is TGTGCCTGGAGTGTAGAAAAAGGGGGGACAGGGACAGATACGCAGTATTTT. Its protein product is CAWSVEKGGTGTDTQYF.

V and J are TRBV25-1 and TRBJ2-1, with 10 bases aligning to TRBD2. Germline V gene sequence: CDR1 MGHDK, CDR2 SYGVNS. J was trimmed by 9 bases and V by 5 bases; bases with no gene match: 13. The CDR3 runs 16 residues. The CDR3 region has the DNA TGTGCCAGCAGTCGCCAGACTAGCGGGCCGGGCCTTGAGCAGTTCTTC. Amino acid sequence: CASSRQTSGPGLEQFF.

V is TRBV27 and J is TRBJ2-7; 7 bases are a match to TRBD1. CDR1 is MNHEY, CDR2 SMNVEV, per germline (reference sequence). This CDR3 spans 15 amino acids. The trim removed 6 bases at V and 4 bases at J, leaving 12 bases unmatched. The CDR3 DNA reads TGTGCCAGCAGAGACCTCGGGACAGCTTCTTACGAGCAGTACTTC. It yields the protein CASRDLGTASYEQYF.

The chain combines TRBV21-1 with TRBJ2-1; the listed D gene, TRBD2, was not tested against the DNA. TRBV21-1 is shown as a pseudogene. The CDR3 is 17 residues long. CDR3 sequence: CASSKGGAGEGYNEQFF. CDR3 nucleotide sequence: TGTGCCAGCAGCAAAGGAGGGGCGGGAGAAGGCTACAATGAGCAGTTCTTC.